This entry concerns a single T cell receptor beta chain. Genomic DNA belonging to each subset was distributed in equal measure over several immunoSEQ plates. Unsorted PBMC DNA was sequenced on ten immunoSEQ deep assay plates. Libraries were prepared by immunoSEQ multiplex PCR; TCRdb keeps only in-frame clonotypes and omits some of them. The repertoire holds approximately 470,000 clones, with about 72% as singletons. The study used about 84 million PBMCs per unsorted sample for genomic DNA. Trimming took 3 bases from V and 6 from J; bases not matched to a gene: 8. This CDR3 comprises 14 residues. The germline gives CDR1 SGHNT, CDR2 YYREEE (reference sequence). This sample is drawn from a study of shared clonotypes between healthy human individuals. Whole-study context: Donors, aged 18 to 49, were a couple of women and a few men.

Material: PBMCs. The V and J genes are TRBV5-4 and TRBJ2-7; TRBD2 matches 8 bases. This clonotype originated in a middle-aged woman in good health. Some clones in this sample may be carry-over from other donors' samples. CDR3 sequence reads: CASSSPAGDLEQYF. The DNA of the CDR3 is TGTGCCAGCAGCTCCCCAGCGGGAGACCTCGAGCAGTACTTC.